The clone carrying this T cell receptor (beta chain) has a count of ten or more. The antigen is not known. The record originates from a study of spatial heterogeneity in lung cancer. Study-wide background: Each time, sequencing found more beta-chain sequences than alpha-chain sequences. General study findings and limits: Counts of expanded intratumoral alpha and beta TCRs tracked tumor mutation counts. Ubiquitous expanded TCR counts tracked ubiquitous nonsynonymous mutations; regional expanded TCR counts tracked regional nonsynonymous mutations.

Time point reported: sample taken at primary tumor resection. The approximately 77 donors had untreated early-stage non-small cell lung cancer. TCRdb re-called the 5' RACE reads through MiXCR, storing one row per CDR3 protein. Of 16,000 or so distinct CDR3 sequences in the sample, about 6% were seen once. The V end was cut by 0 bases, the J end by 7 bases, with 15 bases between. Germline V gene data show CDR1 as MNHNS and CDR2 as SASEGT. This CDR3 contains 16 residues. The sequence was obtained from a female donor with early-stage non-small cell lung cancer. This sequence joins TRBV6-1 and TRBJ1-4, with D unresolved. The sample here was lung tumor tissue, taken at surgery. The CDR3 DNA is TGTGCCAGCAGTGAAGCTTGGGCATCGACGGGTGAAAAACTGTTTTTT. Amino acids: CASSEAWASTGEKLFF.